This T cell receptor beta chain was identified during a study of T cells in Graves' hyperthyroidism and ophthalmopathy. Findings of the study overall: Blood also carried most thyroid clonotypes expanded above 0.001.

This clonotype was counted at least ten times. Its target is not known. The source of the PBMCs was about 10 ml of fresh peripheral blood. Amplification of TCR beta CDR3 regions used RNA as the template. First-round RT-PCR targeting the TCR CDR3 was performed with the HTBI primer set. TCRdb fed the multiplex PCR reads into MiXCR, producing one record per CDR3 protein. The table shows around 500,000 distinct CDR3 sequences, with 20% to 25% occurring only once. Germline CDR1 SNHLY, CDR2 FYNNEI. The V end was cut by 7 bases, the J end by 3 bases, with 16 bases between. The CDR3 totals 14 residues. The sequenced sample consisted of blood. The TCR was taken from a woman in her 70s with Graves' ophthalmopathy. The rearrangement links TRBV2 to TRBJ2-7, with D perhaps matching TRBD1 or TRBD2 (6 bases each). This CDR3 is CASTSGVGGYEQYF. The CDR3 region has the DNA TGTGCCAGCACCTCAGGGGTCGGGGGCTACGAGCAGTACTTC.